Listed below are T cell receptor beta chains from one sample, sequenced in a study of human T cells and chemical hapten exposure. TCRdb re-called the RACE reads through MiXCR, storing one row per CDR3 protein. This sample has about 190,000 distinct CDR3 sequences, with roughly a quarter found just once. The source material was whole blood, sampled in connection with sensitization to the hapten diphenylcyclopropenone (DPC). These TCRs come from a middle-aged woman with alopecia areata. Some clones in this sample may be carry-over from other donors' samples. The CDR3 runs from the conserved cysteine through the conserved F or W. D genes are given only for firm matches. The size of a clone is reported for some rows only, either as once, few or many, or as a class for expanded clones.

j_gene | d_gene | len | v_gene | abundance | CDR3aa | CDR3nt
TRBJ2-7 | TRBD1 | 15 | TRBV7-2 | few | CASSLGGQGPYEQYF | TGTGCCAGCAGCCTCGGGGGACAGGGTCCCTACGAGCAGTACTTC
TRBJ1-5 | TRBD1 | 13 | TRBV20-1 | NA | CSALSQGDQPQHF | TGCAGTGCGCTATCACAGGGGGATCAGCCCCAGCATTTT
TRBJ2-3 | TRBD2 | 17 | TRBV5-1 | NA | CASSQGTSSYRTDTQYF | TGCGCCAGCAGCCAGGGGACTAGCTCATACCGCACAGATACGCAGTATTTT
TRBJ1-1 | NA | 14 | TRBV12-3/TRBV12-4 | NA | CASPLSYTNTEAFF | TGTGCCAGCCCTCTTTCTTACACGAACACTGAAGCTTTCTTT
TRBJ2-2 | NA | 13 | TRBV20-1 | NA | CSATPRERGELFF | TGCAGTGCTACCCCCAGGGAGCGAGGGGAGCTGTTTTTT
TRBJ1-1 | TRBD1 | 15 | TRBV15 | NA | CATSVDRGLVTEAFF | TGTGCCACCAGCGTCGACAGGGGGTTGGTCACTGAAGCTTTCTTT
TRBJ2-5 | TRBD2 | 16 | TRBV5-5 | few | CASSWTSGVGQETQYF | TGTGCCAGCAGCTGGACTAGCGGGGTGGGTCAAGAGACCCAGTACTTC
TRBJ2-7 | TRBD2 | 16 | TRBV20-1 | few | CSARGAGLPTSYEQYF | TGCAGTGCTAGAGGGGCGGGACTACCGACGTCCTACGAGCAGTACTTC
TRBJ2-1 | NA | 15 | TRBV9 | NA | CASSVATGAYNEQFF | TGTGCCAGCAGCGTAGCTACGGGGGCCTACAATGAGCAGTTCTTC
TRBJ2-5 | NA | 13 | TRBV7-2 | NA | CASSWGRQETQYF | TGTGCCAGCAGCTGGGGACGCCAAGAGACCCAGTACTTC
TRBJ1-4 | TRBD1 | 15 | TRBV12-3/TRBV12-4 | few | CASSSGQGGHEKLFF | TGTGCCAGCAGTTCTGGACAGGGGGGTCATGAAAAACTGTTTTTT
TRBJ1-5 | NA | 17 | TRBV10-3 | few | CAISEGGYGAVNQPQHF | TGTGCCATCAGTGAAGGTGGATACGGGGCAGTCAATCAGCCCCAGCATTTT
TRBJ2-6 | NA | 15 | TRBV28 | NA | CASSQGGSGANVLTF | TGTGCCAGCAGTCAGGGTGGCTCTGGGGCCAACGTCCTGACTTTC
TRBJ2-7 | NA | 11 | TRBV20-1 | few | CSANRFYEQYF | TGCAGTGCGAACAGATTTTACGAGCAGTACTTC
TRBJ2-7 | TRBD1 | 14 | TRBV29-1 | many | CSVIHRGLVYEQYF | TGCAGCGTAATACACAGGGGGCTCGTCTACGAGCAGTACTTC
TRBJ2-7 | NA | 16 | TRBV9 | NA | CASSDGVGGHSSEQYF | TGTGCCAGCAGCGACGGGGTCGGGGGACACTCCTCCGAGCAGTACTTC
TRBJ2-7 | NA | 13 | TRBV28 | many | CASSLGTKYEQYF | TGTGCCAGCAGTTTGGGGACAAAATACGAGCAGTACTTC
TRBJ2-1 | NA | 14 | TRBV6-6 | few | CASSYSNLPDEQFF | TGTGCCAGCAGTTACTCGAATCTACCTGATGAGCAGTTCTTC
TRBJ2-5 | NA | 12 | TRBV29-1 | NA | CSVEMAGGAQYF | TGCAGCGTTGAAATGGCAGGGGGGGCCCAGTACTTC
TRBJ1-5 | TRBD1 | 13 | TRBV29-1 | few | CSVVQGGNQPQHF | TGCAGCGTTGTACAGGGGGGCAATCAGCCCCAGCATTTT
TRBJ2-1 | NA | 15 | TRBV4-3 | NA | CASSRDWSSYNEQFF | TGCGCCAGCAGCCGGGACTGGAGCTCCTACAATGAGCAGTTCTTC
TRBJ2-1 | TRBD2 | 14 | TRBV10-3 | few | CAISDGGTAGEQFF | TGTGCCATCAGTGACGGGGGGACCGCCGGTGAGCAGTTCTTC
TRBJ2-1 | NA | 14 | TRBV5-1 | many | CASSVLADKEEQFF | TGCGCCAGCAGTGTACTAGCCGATAAAGAGGAGCAGTTCTTC
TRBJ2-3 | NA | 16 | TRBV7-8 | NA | CASSSRVGHGGDTQYF | TGTGCCAGCAGCTCCAGGGTGGGCCACGGAGGGGATACGCAGTATTTT
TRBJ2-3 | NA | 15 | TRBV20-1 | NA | CSARAPGQFNQPQYF | TGCAGTGCTAGGGCCCCAGGACAGTTCAATCAGCCCCAGTATTTT
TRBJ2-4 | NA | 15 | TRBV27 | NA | CASSLSQGAGGIQYF | TGTGCCAGCAGTTTATCGCAAGGGGCCGGGGGCATTCAGTACTTC
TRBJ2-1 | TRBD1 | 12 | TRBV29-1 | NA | CSVGDRGNEQFF | TGCAGCGTTGGAGACAGGGGAAATGAGCAGTTCTTC
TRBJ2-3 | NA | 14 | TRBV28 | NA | CASSFSQGPDTQYF | TGTGCCAGCAGTTTTTCACAGGGACCAGATACGCAGTATTTT
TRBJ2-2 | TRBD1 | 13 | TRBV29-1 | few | CSVVVRGPGELFF | TGCAGCGTTGTGGTCAGGGGGCCCGGGGAGCTGTTTTTT
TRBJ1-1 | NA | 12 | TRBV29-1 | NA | CSAGQMNTEAFF | TGCAGCGCCGGACAGATGAACACTGAAGCTTTCTTT
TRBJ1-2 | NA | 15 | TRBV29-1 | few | CSVGQGRGRNYGYTF | TGCAGCGTTGGCCAGGGGAGGGGGAGGAACTATGGCTACACCTTC
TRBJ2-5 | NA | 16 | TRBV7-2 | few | CASSLGSGQKKETQYF | TGTGCCAGCAGCTTAGGGTCCGGACAGAAAAAAGAGACCCAGTACTTC
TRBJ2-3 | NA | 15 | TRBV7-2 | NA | CASSLPGTYTDTQYF | TGTGCCAGCAGCTTACCCGGGACTTACACAGATACGCAGTATTTT
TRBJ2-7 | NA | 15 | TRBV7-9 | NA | CASSSHRDGGYEQYF | TGTGCCAGCAGCTCCCACAGGGACGGTGGCTACGAGCAGTACTTC
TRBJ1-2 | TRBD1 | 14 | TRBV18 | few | CASSPQGQADGYTF | TGTGCCAGCTCACCGCAAGGACAGGCTGATGGCTACACCTTC
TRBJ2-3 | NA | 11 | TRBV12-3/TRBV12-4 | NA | CASSATDTQYF | TGTGCCAGCAGTGCTACAGATACGCAGTATTTT
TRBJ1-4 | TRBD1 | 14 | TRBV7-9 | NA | CASSSDRAAEKLFF | TGTGCCAGCAGCTCCGACAGGGCGGCTGAAAAACTGTTTTTT
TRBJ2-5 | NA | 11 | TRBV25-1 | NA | CASSEGGIQYF | TGTGCCAGCTCAGAAGGGGGGATACAGTACTTC
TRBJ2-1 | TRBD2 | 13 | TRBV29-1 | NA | CSVEARLAGEQFF | TGCAGCGTTGAAGCCCGACTAGCGGGAGAGCAGTTCTTC
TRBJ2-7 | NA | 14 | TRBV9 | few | CASSVANGPYEQYF | TGTGCCAGCAGCGTGGCGAACGGGCCCTACGAGCAGTACTTC
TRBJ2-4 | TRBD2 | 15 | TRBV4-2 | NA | CASSQEGSGSGIQYF | TGTGCCAGCAGCCAAGAAGGTAGCGGGAGCGGCATTCAGTACTTC
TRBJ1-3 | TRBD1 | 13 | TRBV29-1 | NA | CSVIQGAGDTIYF | TGCAGCGTAATTCAGGGGGCTGGAGACACCATATATTTT
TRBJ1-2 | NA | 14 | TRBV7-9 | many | CASSLREGDYGYTF | TGTGCCAGCAGCTTAAGGGAGGGGGACTATGGCTACACCTTC
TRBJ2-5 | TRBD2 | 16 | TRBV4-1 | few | CASPLAGVLFQETQYF | TGCGCCAGCCCACTAGCGGGGGTACTTTTCCAAGAGACCCAGTACTTC
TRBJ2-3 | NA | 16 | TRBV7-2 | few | CASSLGGGRLADTQYF | TGTGCCAGCAGCCTAGGGGGCGGGAGGTTGGCAGATACGCAGTATTTT
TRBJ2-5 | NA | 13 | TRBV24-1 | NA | CATSSEQQETQYF | TGTGCCACCAGCAGTGAGCAGCAAGAGACCCAGTACTTC